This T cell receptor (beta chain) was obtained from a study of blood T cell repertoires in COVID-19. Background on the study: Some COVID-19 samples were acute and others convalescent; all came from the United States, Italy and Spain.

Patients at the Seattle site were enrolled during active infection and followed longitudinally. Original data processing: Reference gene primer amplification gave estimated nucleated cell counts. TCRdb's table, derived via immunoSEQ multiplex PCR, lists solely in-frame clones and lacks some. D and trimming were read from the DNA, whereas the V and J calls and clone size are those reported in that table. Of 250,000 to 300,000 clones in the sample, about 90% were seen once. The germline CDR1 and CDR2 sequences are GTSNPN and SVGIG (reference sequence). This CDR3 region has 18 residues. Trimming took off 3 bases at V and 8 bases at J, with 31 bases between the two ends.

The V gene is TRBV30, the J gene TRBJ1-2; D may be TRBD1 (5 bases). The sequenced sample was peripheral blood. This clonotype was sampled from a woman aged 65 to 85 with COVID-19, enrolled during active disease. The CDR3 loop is CAWSATVSGGTLRGGYTF. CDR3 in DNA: TGTGCCTGGAGCGCCACTGTATCGGGGGGAACCCTTCGAGGAGGCTACACCTTC.